Below, 7 T cell receptor beta chains from the same sample are listed, as sequenced in a study of T cell repertoires in cytomegalovirus infection. TCRdb called the reads again in MiXCR, with one record for every CDR3 protein. Altogether fewer than 550,000 distinct CDR3 sequences are present, around 27% being singletons, with the ten largest covering 13%. Specimen: PBMCs. These receptors came from a human donor in good health (CMV status not recorded). Some clones in this sample may be carry-over from other donors' samples.

The rearrangement joins TRBV7-2 to TRBJ2-1; no definite D call. In germline, CDR1 is SGHTA, CDR2 FQGNSA. The CDR3 extends over 14 amino acids. Trimming removed 0 bases at V and 8 bases at J, with 11 bases between. For the CDR3, the DNA is TGTGCCAGCAGCTTAGCCCGTACTTTGTATGAGCAGTTCTTC. Translating gives CASSLARTLYEQFF.

This chain connects TRBV10-3 to TRBJ1-2; D remains ambiguous. The CDR3 totals 11 residues. V was cut by 8 bases and J by 3 bases, with 7 bases left in between. Germline-derived CDR1 and CDR2 are ENHRY and SYGVKD. CDR3 loop: CAIDQYYGYTF. For the CDR3, the DNA is TGTGCCATCGATCAGTACTATGGCTACACCTTC.

V gene TRBV20-1 combines with J gene TRBJ1-5; perhaps TRBD1 as D (6 bases). V lost 3 bases and J 2 bases, leaving 11 bases between the germline ends. The CDR3 consists of 14 residues. Per germline, CDR1 DFQATT and CDR2 SNEGSKA (reference sequence). The CDR3 coding sequence is TGCAGTGCTAGCGTCAGGGGTCGCAATCAGCCCCAGCATTTT. This encodes CSASVRGRNQPQHF.

This clonotype was detected only a few times. J is TRBJ2-2 and V is TRBV25-1; 14 nucleotides align to TRBD2. The CDR3 length is 17 residues. The V gene's germline CDR1 is MGHDK and CDR2 SYGVNS. V lost 5 bases and J lost 4; bases outside the gene matches: 6. The DNA for the CDR3 is TGTGCCAGCAGTAAGGGACTAGCGGGAGAGAGCACCGGGGAGCTGTTTTTT. It is translated as CASSKGLAGESTGELFF.

This clonotype was seen at least ten times. V is TRBV6-1 and J is TRBJ2-5; 14 nucleotides match TRBD2. Germline CDR1 reads MNHNS; CDR2 reads SASEGT. CDR3 size: 15 residues. V lost 6 bases and J lost 6; bases outside the gene matches: 6. In DNA form, the CDR3 reads TGTGCCAGCAGGGGGACTAGCGGGAGAGACCAGACCCAGTACTTC. Encoded protein: CASRGTSGRDQTQYF.

The sample holds a few counts of this clonotype. The V gene is TRBV7-2, the J gene TRBJ2-1, with a weak D call TRBD2 (6 bases). Germline CDR1 and CDR2: SGHTA and FQGNSA. This CDR3 has 15 amino acids. Trimming took off 1 base at V and 9 bases at J, with 16 bases between the two ends. The CDR3 DNA follows: TGTGCCAGCAGCTTAGGTCCATCGCGGGACTTTGAGCAGTTCTTC. Translating gives CASSLGPSRDFEQFF.

The chain has TRBV20-1 and TRBJ2-2; TRBD2 matches 10 bases. Trimming at V came to 0 bases and at J to 6 bases, leaving 13 bases not matched to a gene. Germline V gene lookup returns CDR1 DFQATT and CDR2 SNEGSKA (reference sequence). The CDR3 runs to 18 residues. CDR3 sequence reads: CSARDWLAGAGRPGELFF. Here the CDR3 DNA reads TGCAGTGCTAGAGACTGGCTAGCGGGAGCCGGGAGGCCCGGGGAGCTGTTTTTT.